Given below is one T cell receptor beta chain in context. Its antigen remains unknown. The PCR employed 60 Vbeta primers together with 13 Jbeta primers. This table comes from immunoSEQ multiplex PCR, and its TCRdb copy is limited to in-frame clones, with some not included. There are 150,000 to 200,000 clones in the sample; approximately 80% occur only once, and 1.7% lies in the top ten. This sample was taken from a study of cytomegalovirus exposure and HLA in healthy donors. Findings of the study overall: Among the sequence variants, a highly shared cluster was likely an artifact of sequencing.

Material: PBMCs. The sequence was collected from a woman aged 18-29 years in good health and CMV-seronegative.

The CDR3 DNA sequence: TGTGCCAGCAGTTACTCGAGCCGAACAACTAATGAAAAACTGTTTTTT. Translated, it gives CASSYSSRTTNEKLFF. This rearrangement joins TRBV6-5 to TRBJ1-4, with D unresolved. The CDR3 has 16 amino acids. Germline lookup yields CDR1 MNHEY and CDR2 SVGAGI. Trimming shortened V by 0 bases and J by 0 bases, and 8 bases separated the two germline ends.